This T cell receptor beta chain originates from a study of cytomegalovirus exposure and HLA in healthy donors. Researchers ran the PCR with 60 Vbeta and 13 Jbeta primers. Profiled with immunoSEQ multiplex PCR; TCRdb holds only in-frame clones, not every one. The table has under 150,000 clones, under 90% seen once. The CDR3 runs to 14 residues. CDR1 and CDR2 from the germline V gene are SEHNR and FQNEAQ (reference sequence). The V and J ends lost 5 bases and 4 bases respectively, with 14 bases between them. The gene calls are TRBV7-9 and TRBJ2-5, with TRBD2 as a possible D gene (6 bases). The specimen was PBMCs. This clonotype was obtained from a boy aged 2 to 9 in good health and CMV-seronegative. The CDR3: CASSPFRGGETQYF. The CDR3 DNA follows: TGTGCCAGCAGCCCTTTTCGGGGAGGAGAGACCCAGTACTTC.